Below are 22 T cell receptor beta chains sequenced from a single sample in a study of blood T cell repertoires in COVID-19. The data were produced by immunoSEQ multiplex PCR, yet TCRdb's version contains in-frame clones alone and is incomplete. The top ten clones hold around 5.4% of a sample with under 200,000 clones, 85% of them seen once. Sequenced material: peripheral blood. The origin of the receptors is a woman in her forties or fifties with COVID-19, enrolled during active disease.

V gene TRBV30 combines with J gene TRBJ1-4; perhaps TRBD1 as D (6 bases). CDR1 is GTSNPN, CDR2 SVGIG, per germline (reference sequence). There are 17 residues in the CDR3. V was shortened by 4 bases and J by 3 bases, with 21 bases between the two germline ends. The chain's CDR3 is CAWTPLTWTAANEKLFF. The CDR3 coding sequence is TGTGCCTGGACCCCCCTTACATGGACAGCCGCTAATGAAAAACTGTTTTTT.

A single count supports this clone. The chain uses TRBV24-1 and TRBJ2-1; no definite D call. This CDR3 has 15 residues. The ends were cut back, 5 bases at V and 1 base at J, with 11 bases in the middle. Germline lookup yields CDR1 KGHDR and CDR2 SFDVKD. The CDR3 spells CATSGTSESYNEQFF. Here the CDR3 DNA reads TGTGCCACCAGTGGTACCTCCGAGTCCTACAATGAGCAGTTCTTC.

The chain is built from TRBV5-1 and TRBJ2-7, with TRBD1 as a possible D gene (6 bases). The CDR3 spans 13 residues. Per the germline V gene, CDR1 is SGHRS and CDR2 is YFSETQ. Deletions cut 5 bases from V and 3 bases from J, with 12 bases between. Here the CDR3 DNA reads TGCGCCAGCAGTATTGACAGGAGCTACGAGCAGTACTTC. This codes for CASSIDRSYEQYF.

This clone was observed a single time. The V call is TRBV5-1, the J call TRBJ1-1; TRBD1 matches 7 bases. This CDR3 region has 18 residues. V trimming: 4 bases; J trimming: 3 bases; junction bases outside the gene matches: 18. Germline V gene sequence: CDR1 SGHRS, CDR2 YFSETQ. The CDR3 spells CASSPTLRQGGFYTEAFF. CDR3 bases: TGCGCCAGCAGCCCAACCCTACGACAGGGAGGTTTTTACACTGAAGCTTTCTTT.

This chain connects TRBV7-9 to TRBJ2-2; tentatively, D is TRBD2 (6 bases). V shed 3 bases and J shed 1 base, with 12 bases lying between them. This CDR3 has 16 residues. Germline CDR1 reads SEHNR; CDR2 reads FQNEAQ (reference sequence). The DNA for the CDR3 is TGTGCCAGCAGCTTTTGGCAGGGAGGGAACACCGGGGAGCTGTTTTTT. Residues: CASSFWQGGNTGELFF.

V gene TRBV19 combines with J gene TRBJ2-1; 7 bases align to TRBD2. The CDR3 is 12 residues long. Per the germline V gene, CDR1 is LNHDA and CDR2 is SQIVND (reference sequence). The trim removed 9 bases at V and 3 bases at J, leaving 2 bases unmatched. The CDR3 loop is CASGEGYNEQFF. For the CDR3, the DNA is TGTGCCAGCGGGGAGGGCTACAATGAGCAGTTCTTC.

The chain couples TRBV3-1 (or the pseudogene TRBV3-2) to TRBJ2-3, with 9 bases lining up with TRBD2. Germline V gives CDR1 LGHDT, CDR2 YNNKEL (reference sequence). CDR3 length: 15 residues. V lost 3 bases, J lost 4 bases, and 5 bases stayed unmatched. This chain's CDR3 is CASSQAGGRADTQYF. As DNA, the CDR3 is TGTGCCAGCAGCCAGGCGGGGGGGCGGGCAGATACGCAGTATTTT.

The V gene is TRBV28, the J gene TRBJ2-3; TRBD2 matches 8 bases. This CDR3 has 15 residues. Germline-derived CDR1 and CDR2 are MDHEN and SYDVKM. V trimming: 2 bases; J trimming: 3 bases; junction bases outside the gene matches: 4. CDR3 sequence reads: CASSLRGGLTDTQYF. The CDR3, as DNA: TGTGCCAGCAGTTTACGGGGGGGCCTGACAGATACGCAGTATTTT.

The chain is built from TRBV9 and TRBJ2-1; the match to TRBD1 covers 8 bases. The germline gives CDR1 SGDLS, CDR2 YYNGEE. CDR3 size: 16 residues. V lost 2 bases, J lost 4 bases, and 8 bases stayed unmatched. CDR3 protein: CASSVNRDRIYNEQFF. Written as DNA, the CDR3 is TGTGCCAGCAGCGTGAACAGGGACAGGATATACAATGAGCAGTTCTTC.

The chain couples TRBV6-2 or TRBV6-3 to TRBJ1-1; the match to TRBD1 covers 8 bases. Unmatched junction bases numbered 7, after V lost 2 bases and J lost 5 bases. From germline, CDR1 is MNHEY and CDR2 SVGEGT. The CDR3 totals 15 residues. CDR3 sequence: CASSYGDRGGTEAFF. The DNA of the CDR3 is TGTGCCAGCAGTTACGGCGACAGGGGAGGAACTGAAGCTTTCTTT.

DNA for the CDR3: TGCGCCAGCAGCGTGGACGGCACCGGGGAGCTGTTTTTT. This sequence encodes CASSVDGTGELFF. The chain recombines TRBV5-1 with TRBJ2-2; D ambiguous. The CDR3 has 13 amino acids. V lost 4 bases to trimming and J lost 4 bases, with 8 bases between them. CDR1 and CDR2 (germline): SGHRS, YFSETQ.

V is TRBV7-6 and J is TRBJ2-1; 8 bases map to TRBD2. With 5 bases clipped from V and 6 bases from J, the junction kept 18 bases outside the gene matches. The CDR3 contains 18 residues. Germline loops: CDR1 SGHVS, CDR2 FNYEAQ. The CDR3 DNA sequence: TGTGCCAGCAGCGCACTACTAGGCGGGGGGACCCTCGGCAATGAGCAGTTCTTC. Protein sequence: CASSALLGGGTLGNEQFF.

This chain links TRBV6-2 or TRBV6-3 with TRBJ1-2, with D hard to call. The CDR3 is 16 amino acids. Germline CDR1 reads MNHEY; CDR2 reads SVGEGT. V was cut by 1 base and J by 0 bases, with 12 bases left in between. The CDR3 sequence: CASSYYPRVANYGYTF. CDR3 bases: TGTGCCAGCAGTTACTACCCTAGAGTGGCTAACTATGGCTACACCTTC.

This chain links TRBV14 with TRBJ1-1, with D perhaps matching TRBD1 (5 bases). CDR3 length: 14 amino acids. Trimming cost V 4 bases and J 3 bases, with 12 bases left between them. Germline loops: CDR1 SGHDN, CDR2 FVKESK. CDR3 DNA: TGTGCCAGCAGCCTTCTAGCGGGGGACACTGAAGCTTTCTTT. It yields the protein CASSLLAGDTEAFF.

The chain uses TRBV5-4 and TRBJ2-7; unclear D gene. This CDR3 is 12 amino acids long. The V gene lost 0 bases and the J gene lost 3 bases, with 4 bases spanning the gap. Per the germline V gene, CDR1 is SGHNT and CDR2 is YYREEE (reference sequence). The CDR3 bases are TGTGCCAGCAGCTTGGATATCTACGAGCAGTACTTC. This translates into CASSLDIYEQYF.

This chain joins TRBV6-5 and TRBJ2-5; D remains unclear. V lost 6 bases and J 5 bases, leaving 10 bases between the germline ends. The CDR3 is made up of 12 amino acids. Germline CDR1 reads MNHEY; CDR2 reads SVGAGI. CDR3 protein: CASSLIRETQYF. In DNA form, the CDR3 reads TGTGCCAGCAGCCTGATCCGGGAGACCCAGTACTTC.

The rearrangement links TRBV7-2 to TRBJ2-7; D possibly corresponds to TRBD1 (5 bases). This CDR3 has 12 amino acids. Germline-derived CDR1 and CDR2 are SGHTA and FQGNSA. Trimming left V 9 bases short and J 6 bases short, with 15 bases between. The CDR3 nucleotides are TGTGCCAGGTACCAACAGGTCATCGAGCAGTACTTC. This translates into CARYQQVIEQYF.

The V gene is TRBV28, the J gene TRBJ2-3; the match to TRBD2 covers 10 bases. V shed 6 bases and J 6 bases; nucleotides not matched to a gene: 3. CDR1 is MDHEN, CDR2 SYDVKM, per germline. The CDR3 sequence is 13 residues long. The CDR3 DNA is TGTGCCAGCAGGGGGACTAGCGTTGATACGCAGTATTTT. It encodes CASRGTSVDTQYF.

The CDR3 DNA reads TGTGCCAGCAGCTTAAGCGGGGACATGGTTGCGACGGATACGCAGTATTTT. This translates into CASSLSGDMVATDTQYF. The rearrangement joins TRBV5-8 to TRBJ2-3; perhaps TRBD2 as D (7 bases). The length of the CDR3 is 17 residues. Trimming shortened V by 2 bases and J by 6 bases, and 22 bases separated the two germline ends. CDR1 is SGHTS and CDR2 is YDEGEE in the germline V gene.

With respect to this clone: Other DNA sequences from this sample encode an identical CDR3 as well. J is TRBJ2-5 and V is TRBV3-1 (or the pseudogene TRBV3-2), with TRBD1 as a possible D gene (6 bases). There are 13 residues in the CDR3. Germline V gives CDR1 LGHDT, CDR2 YNNKEL (reference sequence). The V gene lost 1 base and the J gene lost 4 bases, with 7 bases spanning the gap. CDR3 sequence reads: CASSQGRGETQYF. For the CDR3, the DNA is TGTGCCAGCAGCCAAGGCAGGGGAGAGACCCAGTACTTC.

The CDR3 protein is CASSQRTGHSGANVLTF. The CDR3, as DNA: TGCGCCAGCAGCCAACGGACAGGGCACTCTGGGGCCAACGTCCTGACTTTC. V gene TRBV4-1 combines with J gene TRBJ2-6; 8 nucleotides line up with TRBD1. The CDR3 runs 17 residues. The germline gives CDR1 MGHRA, CDR2 YSYEKL. The junction had 3 bases not matched to a gene; V was cut back by 2 bases and J by 0 bases.

The V and J genes are TRBV5-6 and TRBJ1-6; D uncertain. Germline CDR1 and CDR2: SGHDT and YYEEEE. This CDR3 is 16 amino acids long. Trimming took 0 bases from V and 3 from J, leaving 10 bases between them. In DNA form, the CDR3 reads TGTGCCAGCAGCTTGGACGAGGGAAACTATAATTCACCCCTCCACTTT. This gives the protein CASSLDEGNYNSPLHF.